The 29 T cell receptor beta chains given below trace back to one sample, sequenced in a study of shared clonotypes between healthy human individuals. Here immunoSEQ multiplex PCR was the method, and the copy in TCRdb shows in-frame clones only, minus some. The sample contains fewer than 500,000 clones, over 75% of which appear only once. The sequenced material came from PBMCs. The receptors shown here come from a woman in her thirties or forties in good health. Some clones in this sample may be carry-over from other donors' samples.

This clone has just a few counts. The rearrangement joins TRBV28 to TRBJ2-5; the D is unclear. CDR3 length: 13 amino acids. V was pared by 2 bases and J by 5 bases, with 9 bases between. CDR1 is MDHEN and CDR2 is SYDVKM in the germline V gene. CDR3 DNA sequence: TGTGCCAGCAGTTTAAAGGCAGGCGAGACCCAGTACTTC. It specifies CASSLKAGETQYF.

The rearrangement joins TRBV4-3 to TRBJ2-1, with 10 bases fitting TRBD2. Germline loops: CDR1 LGHNA, CDR2 YSLEER. Trimming cost V 0 bases and J 10 bases; bases outside gene matches: 9. This CDR3 is built from 16 residues. CDR3: CASSQDLSGRGREQFF. As DNA, the CDR3 is TGCGCCAGCAGCCAAGATCTAAGCGGGAGGGGGCGCGAGCAGTTCTTC.

The V call is TRBV7-9, the J call TRBJ2-5; D is undetermined. Germline CDR1 SEHNR, CDR2 FQNEAQ (reference sequence). V lost 4 bases to trimming and J lost 1 base, with 4 bases between them. The CDR3 contains 12 residues. CDR3 region: CASSWGQETQYF. The DNA for the CDR3 is TGTGCCAGCAGCTGGGGCCAAGAGACCCAGTACTTC.

This chain joins TRBV18 and TRBJ2-7, with 9 bases that match TRBD1. The V and J ends lost 2 bases and 5 bases, in that order; junction bases with no gene match: 10. This CDR3 region has 16 residues. Germline CDR1 KGHSH, CDR2 LQKENI. CDR3 DNA sequence: TGTGCCAGCTCACCAATCTCCGGGACAGGGAACAACGAGCAGTACTTC. The encoded protein is CASSPISGTGNNEQYF. Based on the CDR3 plus reference TRBV18 and TRBJ2-7, the full variable domain is NAGVMQNPRHLVRRRGQEARLRCSPMKGHSHVYWYRQLPEEGLKFMVYLQKENIIDESGMPKERFSAEFPKEGPSILRIQQVVRGDSAAYFCASSPISGTGNNEQYFGPGTRLTVT.

The genes are TRBV2 and TRBJ1-5; no clear D gene. CDR1 is SNHLY, CDR2 FYNNEI, per germline. The CDR3 length is 13 residues. The germline V and J ends were trimmed by 3 bases and 4 bases, with 7 bases remaining between them. CDR3 protein: CASSEQLNQPQHF. CDR3 bases: TGTGCCAGCAGTGAGCAGCTTAATCAGCCCCAGCATTTT.

In regard to this clone: Other nucleotide sequences from this sample produce the same CDR3. This sequence joins TRBV27 and TRBJ1-5; D is possibly TRBD1 (5 bases). The V gene's germline CDR1 is MNHEY and CDR2 SMNVEV (reference sequence). This CDR3 region has 13 residues. Trimming cost V 3 bases and J 3 bases, with 6 bases left between them. For the CDR3, the DNA is TGTGCCAGCAGTTTCAGGGACAATCAGCCCCAGCATTTT. This sequence encodes CASSFRDNQPQHF.

For this clone: Other DNA sequences in the same sample also yield this CDR3. The chain employs TRBV18 and TRBJ2-7; 7 bases are a match to TRBD2. The germline V gene encodes CDR1 KGHSH and CDR2 LQKENI. Losses at the gene ends were 6 bases for V and 3 bases for J; bases not matched to a gene: 8. The CDR3 totals 14 residues. As DNA, the CDR3 is TGTGCCAGCTCGTCTAGCGGAGGGAACTACGAGCAGTACTTC. This gives the protein CASSSSGGNYEQYF.

The chain joins TRBV5-1 to TRBJ2-2; D is ambiguous. The CDR3 runs to 15 residues. V gave up 4 bases and J gave up 1 base, with 11 bases separating them. Per germline, CDR1 SGHRS and CDR2 YFSETQ. The CDR3 here is CASSATAENTGELFF. In nucleotides, the CDR3 is TGCGCCAGCAGCGCCACCGCAGAGAACACCGGGGAGCTGTTTTTT.

This clone was recorded only once. The V and J genes are TRBV28 and TRBJ1-2; D ambiguous. This CDR3 region has 14 residues. With 3 bases removed from V and 4 bases from J, the gap between germline ends came to 12 bases. Germline V gives CDR1 MDHEN, CDR2 SYDVKM. In DNA, the CDR3 is TGTGCCAGCAGTTTGCAAGTCCTGAGCTATGGCTACACCTTC. Translating it yields CASSLQVLSYGYTF.

The chain joins TRBV7-2 to TRBJ1-4; no firm D call. CDR1 and CDR2 (germline): SGHTA, FQGNSA. V was clipped by 3 bases and J by 6 bases, with 8 bases between them. The CDR3 spans 13 residues. The CDR3 nucleotides read TGTGCCAGCAGCTTTACAGAGGATGAAAAACTGTTTTTT. Translated: CASSFTEDEKLFF.

CDR3 sequence (DNA): TGTGCCAGCAGCTCCACAGGGGGCCCCCTCCAAGCTTTCTTT. Translation: CASSSTGGPLQAFF. The chain uses TRBV7-9 and TRBJ1-1; TRBD1 agrees at 9 bases. V lost 4 bases to trimming and J lost 9 bases; unmatched junction nucleotides: 9. CDR1 SEHNR and CDR2 FQNEAQ come from the germline V gene (reference sequence). The CDR3 is made up of 14 amino acids.

Comment on this clone: This CDR3 is also generated by other DNA sequences in the sample. The chain couples TRBV28 to TRBJ2-7; the D is unclear. This CDR3 contains 13 residues. Trimming stripped 2 bases from V and 4 bases from J, with 9 bases between. Germline loops: CDR1 MDHEN, CDR2 SYDVKM. The CDR3 DNA reads TGTGCCAGCAGTTTAGGGTCTTTTTACGAGCAGTACTTC. This codes for CASSLGSFYEQYF.

CDR3: CASSLGVPGNTIYF. CDR3 coding DNA: TGCGCCAGCAGCTTGGGGGTCCCTGGAAACACCATATATTTT. The chain employs TRBV5-1 and TRBJ1-3; unclear D gene. Germline V gene data show CDR1 as SGHRS and CDR2 as YFSETQ. The CDR3 loop spans 14 amino acids. V lost 0 bases to trimming and J lost 2 bases, with 6 bases between them.

In regard to this clone: Other DNA sequences in the same sample also yield this CDR3. The chain carries TRBV29-1 and TRBJ2-3, with 9 bases lining up with TRBD1. In germline, CDR1 is SQVTM, CDR2 ANQGSEA. V shed 5 bases and J 1 base; nucleotides not matched to a gene: 1. This CDR3 has 13 amino acids. In DNA form, the CDR3 reads TGCAGCGTTCGACAGGGGGGCACAGATACGCAGTATTTT. Its protein product is CSVRQGGTDTQYF.

This chain joins TRBV13 and TRBJ2-7, with D perhaps TRBD2 (6 bases). This CDR3 spans 15 amino acids. Trimming took 4 bases from V and 2 from J, leaving 15 bases between them. CDR1 is PRHDT and CDR2 is FYEKMQ in the germline V gene (reference sequence). The DNA for the CDR3 is TGTGCCAGCAGCTCCTCCGGGACTTTCCCCTACGAGCAGTACTTC. Its translation: CASSSSGTFPYEQYF.

A single count supports this clone. V gene TRBV6-1 combines with J gene TRBJ2-3; 7 positions agree with TRBD1. CDR1 is MNHNS and CDR2 is SASEGT in the germline V gene. The CDR3 spans 13 residues. Trimming cost V 5 bases and J 4 bases; bases outside gene matches: 3. Written as DNA, the CDR3 is TGTGCCAGCAGTTCAGACAGGGCAGATACGCAGTATTTT. It yields the protein CASSSDRADTQYF.

This chain's CDR3 is CASSYRAVGGNIQYF. The CDR3 nucleotides read TGTGCCAGCAGTTACAGGGCCGTCGGAGGAAACATTCAGTACTTC. V and J are TRBV6-5 and TRBJ2-4; the D gene is possibly TRBD2 (5 bases). Germline CDR1 reads MNHEY; CDR2 reads SVGAGI. CDR3 length: 15 residues. The V gene lost 2 bases and the J gene lost 6 bases, with 14 bases spanning the gap.

Only one count was recorded for this clone. This may be a read error: a much more frequent sequence differs by one nucleotide. Other DNA sequences within the sample encode an identical CDR3. The DNA of the CDR3 is TGTGCCTGGAGTAGACTAGCGGGAGAGACCCAGTACTTC. It codes for CAWSRLAGETQYF. This chain links TRBV30 with TRBJ2-5, with 10 bases that match TRBD2. V shed 2 bases and J 4 bases; nucleotides not matched to a gene: 1. This CDR3 region has 13 residues. In germline, CDR1 is GTSNPN, CDR2 SVGIG (reference sequence). The full variable domain, in which reference TRBV30 and TRBJ2-5 provide the parts outside the CDR3, is SQTIHQWPATLVQPVGSPLSLECTVEGTSNPNLYWYRQAAGRGLQLLFYSVGIGQISSEVPQNLSASRPQDRQFILSSKKLLLSDSGFYLCAWSRLAGETQYFGPGTRLLVL.

As concerns this clone: Additional DNA sequences in this sample encode the identical CDR3. This rearrangement joins TRBV6-5 to TRBJ2-2; D is unclear. The germline gives CDR1 MNHEY, CDR2 SVGAGI. Trimming shortened V by 5 bases and J by 2 bases, and 3 bases separated the two germline ends. The CDR3 extends over 12 amino acids. The CDR3 nucleotides read TGTGCCAGCAGTAGCAACACCGGGGAGCTGTTTTTT. Translated: CASSSNTGELFF.

Concerning this clone itself: A junction end diverges from the germline sequence, so it may reflect a read error. The rearrangement joins TRBV30 to TRBJ1-5; D gene unclear. Germline CDR1 GTSNPN, CDR2 SVGIG (reference sequence). The CDR3 length is 13 residues. The CDR3 DNA follows: TGTGCCTGGACTTCCAGAAAAGATCAGCCCAAGCATTTT. Its protein product is CAWTSRKDQPKHF.

V and J are TRBV29-1 and TRBJ1-4; D is perhaps TRBD1 (5 bases). Germline V gene data show CDR1 as SQVTM and CDR2 as ANQGSEA. CDR3 size: 15 residues. V shed 7 bases and J shed 3 bases, with 18 bases lying between them. CDR3 coding DNA: TGCAGCGCCCAAGTGGGGGGTGGGCCTAATGAAAAACTGTTTTTT. Its protein is CSAQVGGGPNEKLFF.

This chain joins TRBV13 and TRBJ2-5; possibly TRBD2 for D (6 bases). V lost 2 bases, J lost 3 bases, and 7 bases lay in between. The CDR3 runs to 13 residues. Germline V lookup: CDR1 PRHDT, CDR2 FYEKMQ (reference sequence). CDR3 loop: CASSLPGEETQYF. The CDR3 bases are TGTGCCAGCAGCTTACCGGGAGAAGAGACCCAGTACTTC. The variable domain in full, with the rest retrieved from reference TRBV13 and TRBJ2-5, is AAGVIQSPRHLIKEKRETATLKCYPIPRHDTVYWYQQGPGQDPQFLISFYEKMQSDKGSIPDRFSAQQFSDYHSELNMSSLELGDSALYFCASSLPGEETQYFGPGTRLLVL.

This CDR3 is CAISSKGQSTDTQYF. The CDR3 nucleotides read TGTGCCATCAGTTCGAAGGGACAGAGCACAGATACGCAGTATTTT. This chain connects TRBV10-3 to TRBJ2-3; 7 positions match TRBD1. The germline V gene has CDR1 ENHRY and CDR2 SYGVKD. V shed 5 bases, J shed 0 bases, and the junction held 5 bases outside the gene matches. The CDR3 sequence is 15 residues long.

The rearrangement links TRBV5-4 to TRBJ2-5; D is uncertain. This CDR3 has 12 amino acids. Germline CDR1 is SGHNT and CDR2 is YYREEE (reference sequence). Deletions cut 1 base from V and 7 bases from J, with 8 bases between. The CDR3 sequence is CASSLRQRTQYF. CDR3 DNA sequence: TGTGCCAGCAGCTTGAGGCAGAGGACCCAGTACTTC.

The chain carries TRBV13 and TRBJ2-7; D is perhaps TRBD1 or TRBD2 (5 bases each). Germline V gene sequence: CDR1 PRHDT, CDR2 FYEKMQ (reference sequence). The CDR3 consists of 14 residues. V lost 5 bases, J lost 5 bases, and 16 bases lay in between. CDR3 amino acids: CASSNAPPGHEQYF. DNA of the CDR3: TGTGCCAGCAGCAACGCCCCCCCGGGGCACGAGCAGTACTTC.

The rearrangement uses TRBV6-1 and TRBJ1-3; D unclear. CDR3 length: 14 amino acids. Trimming shortened V by 3 bases and J by 0 bases, and 6 bases separated the two germline ends. Per germline, CDR1 MNHNS and CDR2 SASEGT. This CDR3 reads CASSDRSSGNTIYF. The DNA for the CDR3 is TGTGCCAGCAGTGATCGCAGCTCTGGAAACACCATATATTTT.

The genes are TRBV18 and TRBJ1-1; TRBD1 is a possible D gene (5 bases). The CDR3 has 15 residues. Per the germline V gene, CDR1 is KGHSH and CDR2 is LQKENI. V lost 2 bases, J lost 1 base, and 11 bases lay in between. CDR3 bases: TGTGCCAGCTCACCAACGACAGTACCGAACACTGAAGCTTTCTTT. The encoded protein is CASSPTTVPNTEAFF.

This clone has only one observation. The V call is TRBV29-1, the J call TRBJ2-1; 9 bases match TRBD2. Trimming at V came to 3 bases and at J to 1 base, leaving 4 bases not matched to a gene. Germline V gives CDR1 SQVTM, CDR2 ANQGSEA. The CDR3 extends over 15 amino acids. The CDR3 DNA follows: TGCAGCGTTGACGGGGCGGGAGGGTCCTACAATGAGCAGTTCTTC. Translation gives CSVDGAGGSYNEQFF.

The gene calls are TRBV5-1 and TRBJ2-1, with 10 bases identical to TRBD2. Losses at the gene ends were 4 bases for V and 1 base for J; bases not matched to a gene: 5. Germline values: CDR1 SGHRS, CDR2 YFSETQ. The CDR3 sequence is 16 residues long. CDR3 nucleotides: TGCGCCAGCAGCCCACCGGGACTAGCGTCCTACAATGAGCAGTTCTTC. Amino acids: CASSPPGLASYNEQFF.